The 3 T cell receptor beta chains in this list originate from one sample, sequenced in a study of cytomegalovirus exposure and HLA in healthy donors. PCR involved 60 Vbeta and 13 Jbeta primers. Generated by immunoSEQ multiplex PCR, the TCRdb table keeps only in-frame clones and is missing some. The sample records about 180,000 clones, around 80% being singletons. Sequencing input: PBMCs. Receptors originate from a man younger than 35 in good health and CMV-seronegative.

This clone has just one count. The rearrangement links TRBV9 to TRBJ2-1, with TRBD1 identical over 7 bases. V trimming: 0 bases; J trimming: 8 bases; junction bases outside the gene matches: 5. This CDR3 region has 14 residues. Germline V gene sequence: CDR1 SGDLS, CDR2 YYNGEE. The CDR3 region is CASSVEQGVDEQFF. CDR3 sequence (DNA): TGTGCCAGCAGCGTAGAGCAGGGGGTAGATGAGCAGTTCTTC.

V and J are TRBV11-3 and TRBJ2-1; TRBD2 matches at 7 bases. The CDR3 sequence is 15 residues long. Germline V gene data show CDR1 as SGHNT and CDR2 as YENEEA. The ends lost 3 bases at V and 4 bases at J; junction bases unmatched: 6. CDR3 region: CASSFWRGTYNEQFF. For the CDR3, the DNA is TGTGCCAGCAGCTTTTGGCGGGGGACTTACAATGAGCAGTTCTTC. Full variable domain (rest looked up from reference TRBV11-3 and TRBJ2-1): EAGVVQSPRYKIIEKKQPVAFWCNPISGHNTLYWYLQNLGQGPELLIRYENEEAVDDSQLPKDRFSAERLKGVDSTLKIQPAELGDSAVYLCASSFWRGTYNEQFFGPGTRLTVL.

J is TRBJ2-3 and V is TRBV2, with 10 bases lining up with TRBD1. From germline, CDR1 is SNHLY and CDR2 FYNNEI. V lost 6 bases and J lost 7; bases outside the gene matches: 10. The CDR3 sequence is 15 residues long. The CDR3 reads CASREPGQGIHTQYF. The DNA of the CDR3 is TGTGCCAGCAGAGAACCGGGACAGGGGATACATACGCAGTATTTT.